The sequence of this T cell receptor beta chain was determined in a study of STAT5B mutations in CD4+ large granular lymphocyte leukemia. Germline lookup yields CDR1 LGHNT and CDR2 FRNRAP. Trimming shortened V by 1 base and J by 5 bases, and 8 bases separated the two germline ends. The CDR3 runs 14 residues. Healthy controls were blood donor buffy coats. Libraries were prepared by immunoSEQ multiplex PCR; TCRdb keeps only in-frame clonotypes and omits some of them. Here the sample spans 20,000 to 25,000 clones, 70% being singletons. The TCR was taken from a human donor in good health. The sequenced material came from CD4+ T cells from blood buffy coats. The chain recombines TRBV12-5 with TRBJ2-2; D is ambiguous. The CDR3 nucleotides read TGTGCTAGTGGTTTGGGCTCCGGGACCGGGGAGCTGTTTTTT. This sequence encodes CASGLGSGTGELFF.